Listed below are T cell receptor beta chains from one sample, sequenced in a study of T cells in Graves' hyperthyroidism and ophthalmopathy. TCRdb recomputed calls from the multiplex PCR reads with MiXCR, one row per CDR3 protein. The sample has around 520,000 distinct CDR3 sequences, about an eighth seen once. The sample consisted of blood. The source of these receptors is a woman between 18 and 30 years old with Graves' hyperthyroidism. CDR3s include the opening cysteine and the closing phenylalanine or tryptophan. The D gene is left open where the match is weak. Size tells how often a clone was seen (once, few, many) or the class of an expanded clone, and some rows leave it out.

j_gene | abundance | d_gene | v_gene | CDR3nt | CDR3aa
TRBJ1-2 | NA | TRBD1 | TRBV3-1 | TGTGCCAGCAGCCACCCGCGGGGGACGACAGGGGATGGCTACACCTTC | CASSHPRGTTGDGYTF
TRBJ1-1 | many | TRBD1 | TRBV6-2/TRBV6-3 | TGTGCCAGCAGAAAAGATGGACAGGCCTACATGAACACTGAAGCTTTCTTT | CASRKDGQAYMNTEAFF
TRBJ1-3 | many | TRBD1 | TRBV27 | TGTGCCAGCAGTTCACGACAGGGAGGCGCTGGAAACACCATATATTTT | CASSSRQGGAGNTIYF
TRBJ1-1 | many | NA | TRBV9 | TGTGCCAGCAGCCCGTACGGCACAGTGAACACTGAAGCTTTCTTT | CASSPYGTVNTEAFF
TRBJ2-2 | few | TRBD1 | TRBV7-9 | TGTGCCAGCAGCCGCCGGACAGGGGGGAACACCGGGGAGCTGTTTTTT | CASSRRTGGNTGELFF
TRBJ1-3 | few | NA | TRBV20-1 | TGCAGTGCTAGAGATATTGGGGGCCTTACGTCCGCTGGAAACACCATATATTTT | CSARDIGGLTSAGNTIYF
TRBJ2-1 | many | TRBD2 | TRBV6-1 | TGTGCCAGCACTGAAACGCTAGCGGGGTACAATGAGCAGTTCTTC | CASTETLAGYNEQFF
TRBJ2-2 | many | TRBD1 | TRBV24-1 | TGTGCCACCAGTGATCCGGGACAGGGGCAAACCGGGGAGCTGTTTTTT | CATSDPGQGQTGELFF
TRBJ1-1 | NA | NA | TRBV5-1 | TGCGCCAGCAGCTTGTATCTCGTGGGGAATGAAGCTTTCTTT | CASSLYLVGNEAFF
TRBJ2-5 | few | TRBD1 | TRBV29-1 | TGCAGCGTTGAAGCAGGGGGCCCACCAGGGGAGACCCAGTACTTC | CSVEAGGPPGETQYF
TRBJ2-1 | NA | NA | TRBV6-1 | TGTGCCAGCAGTGTTACAGAGGCGTACAATGAGCAGTTCTTC | CASSVTEAYNEQFF
TRBJ2-1 | NA | TRBD2 | TRBV6-2/TRBV6-3 | TGTGCCAGCAGTTACCCCCGGACTAGCGGGAGCAACAATGAGCAGTTCTTC | CASSYPRTSGSNNEQFF
TRBJ1-5 | many | TRBD1 | TRBV18 | TGTGCCAGCAGTTCCGACAGGGGCGGTCAGCCCCAGCATTTT | CASSSDRGGQPQHF
TRBJ2-2 | NA | NA | TRBV4-1 | TGCGCCAGCAGCCAAGAGGGCTGGGGCGGGGAGCTGTTTTTT | CASSQEGWGGELFF
TRBJ1-6 | many | TRBD1 | TRBV12-3/TRBV12-4 | TGTGCCAGCAGCGAGACAGGGAACTCACCCCTCCACTTT | CASSETGNSPLHF
TRBJ2-7 | many | NA | TRBV7-3 | TGTGCCAGCAGCCAGGACAACTCCTACGAGCAGTACTTC | CASSQDNSYEQYF
TRBJ1-2 | few | TRBD1 | TRBV29-1 | TGCAGCGTACGGACAGGATCTAACTATGGCTACACCTTC | CSVRTGSNYGYTF
TRBJ1-6 | NA | NA | TRBV19 | TGTGCCAGTAGTATCTCTCATAACTGGGATTCACCCCTCCACTTT | CASSISHNWDSPLHF
TRBJ1-2 | many | NA | TRBV30 | TGTGCCTGGAGTGTACAAGAAGGCTACACCTTC | CAWSVQEGYTF
TRBJ2-7 | NA | NA | TRBV12-3/TRBV12-4 | TGTGCCAGCAGTTTCGCGGGGATTGGATACGAGCAGTACTTC | CASSFAGIGYEQYF
TRBJ1-5 | many | NA | TRBV10-3 | TGTGCCATCAGTGAGGGTGCCAGCAATCAGCCCCAGCATTTT | CAISEGASNQPQHF
TRBJ2-1 | many | TRBD2 | TRBV12-3/TRBV12-4 | TGTGCCAGCAGTTTTTCGACTAGCGGGTGGAATGAGCAGTTCTTC | CASSFSTSGWNEQFF
TRBJ1-5 | many | TRBD1 | TRBV27 | TGTGCCAGCAGTCGAGACAGGGGGGATCAGCCCCAGCATTTT | CASSRDRGDQPQHF
TRBJ2-6 | NA | NA | TRBV7-9 | TGTGCCAGCAGCAACGACCGGGGCTCTGGGGCCAACGTCCTGACTTTC | CASSNDRGSGANVLTF
TRBJ2-3 | many | NA | TRBV2 | TGTGCCGGAAATAGGGATTCTAGCACAGATACGCAGTATTTT | CAGNRDSSTDTQYF
TRBJ2-1 | many | NA | TRBV18 | TGTGCCAGCTCACCACGCCCTACAGGGAGCTCCTACAATGAGCAGTTCTTC | CASSPRPTGSSYNEQFF
TRBJ1-6 | few | TRBD1 | TRBV27 | TGTGCCAGCCGTAACAGGGGATCCTATAATTCACCCCTCCACTTT | CASRNRGSYNSPLHF
TRBJ1-1 | NA | NA | TRBV9 | TGTGCCAGCAGCCCACCCCTCACGAGATCTTACACTGAAGCTTTCTTT | CASSPPLTRSYTEAFF
TRBJ1-1 | few | NA | TRBV27 | TGTGCCAGCAGTTTGAGCTGGGGGGTGGCTGAAGCTTTCTTT | CASSLSWGVAEAFF
TRBJ2-1 | few | NA | TRBV7-7 | TGTGCCAGCAGCTTATCGGCGGTCTCCTACAATGAGCAGTTCTTC | CASSLSAVSYNEQFF
TRBJ2-7 | NA | NA | TRBV14 | TGTGCCAGCAGCCGCACAGGAATTATGTTCTCCTACGAGCAGTACTTC | CASSRTGIMFSYEQYF
TRBJ2-1 | few | TRBD2 | TRBV11-3 | TGTGCCAGCAGCTTATCGCGGGAGCTCAATGAGCAGTTCTTC | CASSLSRELNEQFF
TRBJ2-1 | NA | TRBD2 | TRBV20-1 | TGCAGTGCTAGCCCCGGGACTAGAAGGGAGCAGTTCTTC | CSASPGTRREQFF
TRBJ2-1 | many | TRBD2 | TRBV7-3 | TGTGCCAGCAGCTCAAGCGGGATAGTCAATGAGCAGTTCTTC | CASSSSGIVNEQFF
TRBJ2-2 | NA | TRBD2 | TRBV19 | TGTGCCAGTAGTTTTGGCCGGAACGGGAGGGCGACCGGGGAGCTGTTTTTT | CASSFGRNGRATGELFF
TRBJ2-5 | NA | NA | TRBV30 | TGTGCCGGGAGAGGGCAGGCGGCCTCACTTTTATACTTC | CAGRGQAASLLYF
TRBJ2-1 | many | TRBD1 | TRBV12-3/TRBV12-4 | TGTGCCAGCAGGCCCAGACAGGGGGCGCCCAATGAGCAGTTCTTC | CASRPRQGAPNEQFF
TRBJ2-7 | many | TRBD1 | TRBV3-1 | TGTGCCAGCACCCACCGGGACAGGGGAGACAACGAGCAGTACTTC | CASTHRDRGDNEQYF
TRBJ1-5 | NA | NA | TRBV6-1 | TGTGCCAGCAGTGAACTAAGGCCCCAGCATTTT | CASSELRPQHF
TRBJ2-3 | NA | NA | TRBV12-3/TRBV12-4 | TGTGCCAGCAGTCACGGCGGGGATACGCAGTATTTT | CASSHGGDTQYF
TRBJ2-2 | NA | TRBD1 | TRBV3-1 | TGTGCCAGCAGCCTTCCAGGGGGCGCGGGGACCGGGGAGCTGTTTTTT | CASSLPGGAGTGELFF
TRBJ1-2 | many | NA | TRBV10-2 | TGCGCCAGCACCGAAACGGGGATTAACTATGGCTACACCTTC | CASTETGINYGYTF
TRBJ2-2 | many | TRBD2 | TRBV29-1 | TGCAGCGTAGAAGCGGGGGGGAGCACCGGGGAGCTGTTTTTT | CSVEAGGSTGELFF
TRBJ1-1 | many | NA | TRBV11-2 | TGTGCCAGCAGCTTAGATCCGAGGGGCACTGAAGCTTTCTTT | CASSLDPRGTEAFF
TRBJ1-2 | NA | TRBD1 | TRBV29-1 | TGCAGCGTTGGGGAGGGGGCGGGGGGCTACACCTTC | CSVGEGAGGYTF
TRBJ2-1 | many | TRBD2 | TRBV20-1 | TGCAGTGCTAGTGCTCCGGGACTAGCGGCCGTCAATGAGCAGTTCTTC | CSASAPGLAAVNEQFF
TRBJ1-3 | NA | NA | TRBV30 | TGTGCCTGGAGTGTGAACGCGGGGAGCTCTGGAAACACCATATATTTT | CAWSVNAGSSGNTIYF
TRBJ1-1 | many | NA | TRBV29-1 | TGCAGCGTTGAAAAGGGAGGGACTGAAGCTTTCTTT | CSVEKGGTEAFF
TRBJ1-5 | many | TRBD1 | TRBV18 | TGTGCCAGCTCACCAGGGACAGGTTACTATCAGCCCCAGCATTTT | CASSPGTGYYQPQHF